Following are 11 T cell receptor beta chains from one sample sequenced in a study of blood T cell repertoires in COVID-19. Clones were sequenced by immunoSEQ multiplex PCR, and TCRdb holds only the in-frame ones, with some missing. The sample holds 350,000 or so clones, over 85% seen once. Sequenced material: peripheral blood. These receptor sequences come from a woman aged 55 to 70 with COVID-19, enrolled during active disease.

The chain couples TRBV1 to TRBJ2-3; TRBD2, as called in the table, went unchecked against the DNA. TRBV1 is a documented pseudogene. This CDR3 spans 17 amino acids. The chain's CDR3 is CTSSQTSGGTSTDTQYF. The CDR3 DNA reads TGCACCAGCAGCCAGACTAGCGGGGGCACTAGCACAGATACGCAGTATTTT.

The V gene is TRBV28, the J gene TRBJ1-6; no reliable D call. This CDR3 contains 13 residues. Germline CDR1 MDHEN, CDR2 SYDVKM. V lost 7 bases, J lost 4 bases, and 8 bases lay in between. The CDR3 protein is CASIPQYNSPLHF. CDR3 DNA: TGTGCCAGCATCCCGCAGTATAATTCACCCCTCCACTTT. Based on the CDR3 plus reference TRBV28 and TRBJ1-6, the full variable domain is DVKVTQSSRYLVKRTGEKVFLECVQDMDHENMFWYRQDPGLGLRLIYFSYDVKMKEKGDIPEGYSVSREKKERFSLILESASTNQTSMYLCASIPQYNSPLHFGNGTRLTVT.

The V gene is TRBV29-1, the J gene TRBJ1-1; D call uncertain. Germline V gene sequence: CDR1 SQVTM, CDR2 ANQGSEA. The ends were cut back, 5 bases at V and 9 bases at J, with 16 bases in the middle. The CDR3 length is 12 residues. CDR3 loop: CSVQEGNLQAFF. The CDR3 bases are TGCAGCGTTCAGGAGGGCAATCTACAAGCTTTCTTT.

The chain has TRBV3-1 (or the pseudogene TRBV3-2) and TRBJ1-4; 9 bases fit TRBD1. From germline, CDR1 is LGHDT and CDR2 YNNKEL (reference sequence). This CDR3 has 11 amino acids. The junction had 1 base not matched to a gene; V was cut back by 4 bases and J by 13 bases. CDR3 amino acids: CASSRQGGLFF. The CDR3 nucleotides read TGTGCCAGCAGCCGACAGGGGGGACTGTTTTTT.

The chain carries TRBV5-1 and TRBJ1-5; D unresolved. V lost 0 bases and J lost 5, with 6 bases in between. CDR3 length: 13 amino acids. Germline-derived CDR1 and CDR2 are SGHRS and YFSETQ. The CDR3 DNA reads TGCGCCAGCAGCTTGGCCCCCGATCAGCCCCAGCATTTT. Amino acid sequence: CASSLAPDQPQHF.

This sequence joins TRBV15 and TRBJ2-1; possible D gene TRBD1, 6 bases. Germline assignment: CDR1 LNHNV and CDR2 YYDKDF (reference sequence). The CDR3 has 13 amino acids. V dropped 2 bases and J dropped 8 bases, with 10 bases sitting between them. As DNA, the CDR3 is TGTGCCACCAGCAGATTCAGGGGTTATGAGCAGTTCTTC. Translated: CATSRFRGYEQFF.

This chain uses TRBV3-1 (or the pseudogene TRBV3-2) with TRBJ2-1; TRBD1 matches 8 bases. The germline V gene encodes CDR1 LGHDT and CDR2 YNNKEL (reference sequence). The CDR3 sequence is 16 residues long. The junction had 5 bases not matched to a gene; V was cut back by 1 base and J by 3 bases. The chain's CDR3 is CASSQGTGSFYNEQFF. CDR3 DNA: TGTGCCAGCAGCCAAGGGACAGGGAGTTTCTACAATGAGCAGTTCTTC.

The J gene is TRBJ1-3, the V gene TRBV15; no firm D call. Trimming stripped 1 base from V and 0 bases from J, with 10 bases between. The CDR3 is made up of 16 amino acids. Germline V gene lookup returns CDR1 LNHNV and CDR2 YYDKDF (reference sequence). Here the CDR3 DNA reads TGTGCCACCAGCAGAGGGGAGGCTTACTCTGGAAACACCATATATTTT. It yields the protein CATSRGEAYSGNTIYF.

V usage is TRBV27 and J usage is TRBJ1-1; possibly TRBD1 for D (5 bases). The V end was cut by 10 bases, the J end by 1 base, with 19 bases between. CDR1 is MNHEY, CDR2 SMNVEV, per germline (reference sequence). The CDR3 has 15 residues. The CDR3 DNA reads TGTGCCACTTCCTCACCCGACAGTCCGAACACTGAAGCTTTCTTT. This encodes CATSSPDSPNTEAFF.

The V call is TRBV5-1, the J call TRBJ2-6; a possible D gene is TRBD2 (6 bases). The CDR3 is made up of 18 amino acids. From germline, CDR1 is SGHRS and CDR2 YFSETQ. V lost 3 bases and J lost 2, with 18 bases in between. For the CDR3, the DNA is TGCGCCAGCAGCTACCTGGGGGGAGGATTCGCTGGGGCCAACGTCCTGACTTTC. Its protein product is CASSYLGGGFAGANVLTF.

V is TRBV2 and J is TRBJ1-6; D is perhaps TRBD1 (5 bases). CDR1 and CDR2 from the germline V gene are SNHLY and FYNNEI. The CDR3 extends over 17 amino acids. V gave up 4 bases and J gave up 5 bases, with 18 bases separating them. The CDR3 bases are TGTGCCAGCAGTGCACAGGCATCGGCGAGGAATAATTCACCCCTCCACTTT. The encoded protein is CASSAQASARNNSPLHF.